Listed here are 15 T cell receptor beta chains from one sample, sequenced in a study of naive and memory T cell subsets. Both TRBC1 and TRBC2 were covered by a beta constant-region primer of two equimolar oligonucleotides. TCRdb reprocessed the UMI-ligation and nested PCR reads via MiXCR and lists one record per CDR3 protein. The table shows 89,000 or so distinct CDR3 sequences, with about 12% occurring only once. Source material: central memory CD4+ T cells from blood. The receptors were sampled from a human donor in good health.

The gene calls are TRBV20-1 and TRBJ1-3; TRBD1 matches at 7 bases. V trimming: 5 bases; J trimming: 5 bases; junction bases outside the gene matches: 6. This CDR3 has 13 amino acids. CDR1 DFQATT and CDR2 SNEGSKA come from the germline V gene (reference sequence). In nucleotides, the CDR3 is TGCAGTGCTTCGGACAGGATCAGAAACACCATATATTTT. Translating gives CSASDRIRNTIYF.

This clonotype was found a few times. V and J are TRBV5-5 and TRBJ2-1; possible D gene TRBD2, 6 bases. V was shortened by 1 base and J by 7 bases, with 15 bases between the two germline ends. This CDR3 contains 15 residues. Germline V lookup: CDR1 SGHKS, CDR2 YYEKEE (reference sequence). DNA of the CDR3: TGTGCCAGCAGCTTGCGGGGGAGTCCGGTAAATGAGCAGTTCTTC. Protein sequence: CASSLRGSPVNEQFF.

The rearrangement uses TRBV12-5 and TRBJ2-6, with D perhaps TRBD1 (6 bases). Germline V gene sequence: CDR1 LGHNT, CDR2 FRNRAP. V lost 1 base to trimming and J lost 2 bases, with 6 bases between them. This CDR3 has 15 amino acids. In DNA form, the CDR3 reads TGTGCTAGTGGTTTGGAGGGGGCTGGGGCCAACGTCCTGACTTTC. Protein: CASGLEGAGANVLTF.

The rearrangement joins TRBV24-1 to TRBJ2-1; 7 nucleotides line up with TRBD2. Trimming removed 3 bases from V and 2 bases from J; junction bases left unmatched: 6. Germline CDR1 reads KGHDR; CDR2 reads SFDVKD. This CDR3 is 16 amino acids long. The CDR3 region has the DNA TGTGCCACCAGTGATCACACTAGCGCCGCCTACAATGAGCAGTTCTTC. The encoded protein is CATSDHTSAAYNEQFF.

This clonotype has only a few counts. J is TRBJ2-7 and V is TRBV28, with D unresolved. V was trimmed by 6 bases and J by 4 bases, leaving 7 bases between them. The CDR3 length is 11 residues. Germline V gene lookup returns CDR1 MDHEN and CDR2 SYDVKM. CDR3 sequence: CASRGWYEQYF. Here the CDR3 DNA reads TGTGCCAGCAGGGGCTGGTACGAGCAGTACTTC.

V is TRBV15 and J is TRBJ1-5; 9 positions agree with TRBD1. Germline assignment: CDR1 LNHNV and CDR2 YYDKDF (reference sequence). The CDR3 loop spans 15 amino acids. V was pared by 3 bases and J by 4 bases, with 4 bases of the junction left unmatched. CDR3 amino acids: CATSRVGQGNQPQHF. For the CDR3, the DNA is TGTGCCACCAGCAGGGTCGGACAGGGGAATCAGCCCCAGCATTTT.

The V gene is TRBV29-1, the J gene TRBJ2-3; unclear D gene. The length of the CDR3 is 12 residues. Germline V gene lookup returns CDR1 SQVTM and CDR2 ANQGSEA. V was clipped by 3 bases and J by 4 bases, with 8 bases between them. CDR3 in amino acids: CSVDRLSDTQYF. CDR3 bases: TGCAGCGTTGATAGATTGTCAGATACGCAGTATTTT.

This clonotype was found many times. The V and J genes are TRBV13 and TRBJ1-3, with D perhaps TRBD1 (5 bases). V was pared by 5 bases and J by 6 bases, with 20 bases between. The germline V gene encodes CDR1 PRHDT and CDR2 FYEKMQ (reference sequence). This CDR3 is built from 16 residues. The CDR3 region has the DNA TGTGCCAGCAGCCCGCTCCGCGGGGGAAGTCAAAACACCATATATTTT. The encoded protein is CASSPLRGGSQNTIYF.

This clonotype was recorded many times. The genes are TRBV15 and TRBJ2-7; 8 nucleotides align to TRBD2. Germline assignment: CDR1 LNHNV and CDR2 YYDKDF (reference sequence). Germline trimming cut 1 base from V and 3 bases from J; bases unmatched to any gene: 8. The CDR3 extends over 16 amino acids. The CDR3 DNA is TGTGCCACCAGCAGAGCAGGTGGGCTAGCGGGCTACGAGCAGTACTTC. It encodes CATSRAGGLAGYEQYF.

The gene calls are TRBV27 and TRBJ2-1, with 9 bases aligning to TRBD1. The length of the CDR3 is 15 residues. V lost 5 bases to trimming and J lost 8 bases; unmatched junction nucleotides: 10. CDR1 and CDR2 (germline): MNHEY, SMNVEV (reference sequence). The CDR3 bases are TGTGCCAGCAGTGGGGAATTGACAGGGGGGCATGAGCAGTTCTTC. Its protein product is CASSGELTGGHEQFF.

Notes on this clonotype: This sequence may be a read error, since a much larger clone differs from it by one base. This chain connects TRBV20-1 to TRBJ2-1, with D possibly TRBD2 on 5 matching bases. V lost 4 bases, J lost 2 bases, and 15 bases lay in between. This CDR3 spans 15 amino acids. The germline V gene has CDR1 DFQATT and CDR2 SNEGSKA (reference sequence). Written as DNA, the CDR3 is TGCAGTGCTACCCATGGACTGGGGACCTACAATGAGCAGTTCTTC. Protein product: CSATHGLGTYNEQFF.

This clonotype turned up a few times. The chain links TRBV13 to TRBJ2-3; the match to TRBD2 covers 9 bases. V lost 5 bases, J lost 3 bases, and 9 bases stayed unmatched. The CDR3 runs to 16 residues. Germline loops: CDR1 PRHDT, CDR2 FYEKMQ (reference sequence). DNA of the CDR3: TGTGCCAGCAGCCAAGAAGGGCTAGCGGGGACAGATACGCAGTATTTT. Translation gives CASSQEGLAGTDTQYF.

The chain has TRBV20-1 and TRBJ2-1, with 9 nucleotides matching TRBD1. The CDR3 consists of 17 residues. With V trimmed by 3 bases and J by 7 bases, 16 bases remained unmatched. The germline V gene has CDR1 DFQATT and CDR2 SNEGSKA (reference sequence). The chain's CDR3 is CSARGRPGQGTSNEQFF. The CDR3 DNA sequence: TGCAGTGCTAGGGGACGTCCTGGACAGGGGACTTCGAATGAGCAGTTCTTC.

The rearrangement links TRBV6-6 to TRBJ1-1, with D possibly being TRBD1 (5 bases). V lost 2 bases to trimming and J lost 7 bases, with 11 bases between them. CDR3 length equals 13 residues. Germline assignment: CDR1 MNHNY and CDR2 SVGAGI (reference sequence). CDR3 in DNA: TGTGCCAGCAGTTACGAGGACACCGATGAAGCTTTCTTT. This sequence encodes CASSYEDTDEAFF.

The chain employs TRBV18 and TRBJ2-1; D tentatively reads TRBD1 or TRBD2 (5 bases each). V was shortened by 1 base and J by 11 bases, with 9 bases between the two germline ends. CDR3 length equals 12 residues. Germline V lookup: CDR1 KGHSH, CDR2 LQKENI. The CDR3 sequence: CASSPQTGQQFF. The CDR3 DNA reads TGTGCCAGCTCACCACAAACGGGACAGCAGTTCTTC.